The T cell receptor (beta chain) described here comes from a study of blood T cell repertoires in COVID-19 (dated by TCRdb to 2020 to 2021). About the full investigation: The collaborator samples originated in the United States, Italy and Spain and spanned the acute and convalescent phases of COVID-19. The prospective study material was composed of cDNA or gDNA derived from T cells, B-cell-depleted T cells, or PBMCs. Sample metadata almost always included a de-identified subject ID, COVID-19 status, age in years and sex. Samples came from the ongoing ImmuneRACE study (first 160 participants) plus 1,254 subjects from 6 global collaborators. Where HLA class I and class II types were available, the types were taken from metadata supplied by the sample provider, not from assay-based typing. Deeply sampled blood TCRbeta repertoires from subjects exposed to, actively infected with, or recovered from COVID-19 were included in the dataset. The repertoires were released in a freely available public database intended as a resource for research on the immune response to SARS-CoV-2. What the work shows at the level of the full study, not this receptor alone: How much clinical and demographic metadata was included differed by source and by participant, and the metadata was provided uncurated.

The CDR3 starts with the cysteine, ends with the phenylalanine, and has 13 residues. CDR3 DNA only is kept here, 39 bases in frame from base 1. The germline ends are 14 bases apart after V is trimmed by 3 bases and J by 8 bases. CDR1 and CDR2 are drawn from the germline V gene: SGDLS, YYNGEE. TCRbeta CDR3 regions were amplified from genomic DNA by means of the immunoSEQ Assay, a bias-controlled multiplex PCR. Per the source publication's procedure: Nucleated cell counts per sample were estimated from amplification of reference gene primers within the assay. Sequence reads were collapsed and filtered to measure the absolute abundance of every unique TCRbeta CDR3 rearrangement. For each sample, productive Simpson clonality was calculated as the square root of Simpson's diversity index over productive rearrangements. TCRdb mirrors the immuneACCESS table, restricted to in-frame sequences. Some clones are absent from its copies; in checked studies, under half trace to an unresolved V gene, and the reason for the others is unknown. Clone size and the V and J calls come from that table; the DNA yielded D and trimming. Across this sample there are a few hundred thousand clones, with roughly nine tenths seen only once. The biggest ten clones account for 3% to 4% of the sample.

Concerning this clone itself: Its cognate antigen has yet to be identified. The record has no base qualities; no much larger clone is one base away.

In Seattle, one collaborating source enrolled patients while the infection was active and tracked those patients longitudinally over the course of disease. Whole blood was collected in K2EDTA tubes by collaborating institutions according to the institutions' own protocols. For TCRbeta analysis, collaborators shipped samples in one of three forms: frozen whole blood, isolated PBMCs, or DNA extracted from either of those sample types. Recombination joined TRBV9 with TRBJ1-2; no D segment can be confidently identified. The specimen was peripheral blood. This clonotype was sampled from an older woman with COVID-19, enrolled during active disease. The sequenced DNA is TGTGCCAGCAGCGGGAGGGTACCCGCCGGCTACACCTTC. The encoded protein is CASSGRVPAGYTF.